This passage covers 10 T cell receptor beta chains from one sample sequenced in a study of shared clonotypes between healthy human individuals. Sequencing was performed with immunoSEQ multiplex PCR; in TCRdb, only in-frame clones are kept and a portion is missing. The top ten clones hold approximately 1.5% of a sample with over a million clones, roughly 70% of them seen once. The specimen was memory CD4+ T cells sorted from blood. Subset here: CD45RA-negative fraction. The receptor set was obtained from a man aged 18 to 35 in good health.

This rearrangement joins TRBV9 to TRBJ2-2; D possibly corresponds to TRBD1 (6 bases). Trimming took off 3 bases at V and 5 bases at J, with 11 bases between the two ends. Germline CDR1 reads SGDLS; CDR2 reads YYNGEE. The CDR3 extends over 14 amino acids. The CDR3 bases are TGTGCCAGCAGCGCCTTACAGGGAACCGGGGAGCTGTTTTTT. Residues: CASSALQGTGELFF.

This rearrangement joins TRBV7-3 to TRBJ1-1; no clear D. The CDR3 is 13 amino acids. Per the germline V gene, CDR1 is SGHTA and CDR2 is FQGTGA. Trimming shortened V by 7 bases and J by 1 base, and 10 bases separated the two germline ends. The DNA of the CDR3 is TGTGCCAGCAAGTTGGTGGCGAACACTGAAGCTTTCTTT. This encodes CASKLVANTEAFF. The complete variable domain, with remaining parts taken from reference TRBV7-3 and TRBJ1-1, reads GAGVSQTPSNKVTEKGKYVELRCDPISGHTALYWYRQSLGQGPEFLIYFQGTGAADDSGLPNDRFFAVRPEGSVSTLKIQRTERGDSAVYLCASKLVANTEAFFGQGTRLTVV.

This clone has only one observation. The chain combines TRBV7-9 with TRBJ2-7; 10 bases agree with TRBD1. The CDR3 totals 15 residues. CDR1 is SEHNR and CDR2 is FQNEAQ in the germline V gene (reference sequence). V lost 1 base to trimming and J lost 6 bases; unmatched junction nucleotides: 6. The CDR3 DNA sequence: TGTGCCAGCAGCTTAGTCCGGACAGGGGGGTCCGAGCAGTACTTC. Translated: CASSLVRTGGSEQYF. Variable domain in full (rest from reference TRBV7-9 and TRBJ2-7): DTGVSQNPRHKITKRGQNVTFRCDPISEHNRLYWYRQTLGQGPEFLTYFQNEAQLEKSRLLSDRFSAERPKGSFSTLEIQRTEQGDSAMYLCASSLVRTGGSEQYFGPGTRLTVT.

This clone was recorded a few times. Other nucleotide sequences in the sample specify the same CDR3. The CDR3 DNA is TGTGCCTGGAGTGTGGGTGACCTATACGAGCAGTACTTC. This gives the protein CAWSVGDLYEQYF. The chain combines TRBV30 with TRBJ2-7; D remains unclear. V was cut by 0 bases and J by 4 bases, with 10 bases left in between. Germline V lookup: CDR1 GTSNPN, CDR2 SVGIG (reference sequence). The CDR3 extends over 13 amino acids.

The rearrangement joins TRBV12-5 to TRBJ2-2; no clear D gene. V dropped 5 bases and J dropped 0 bases, with 7 bases sitting between them. The CDR3 sequence is 14 residues long. Germline V gives CDR1 LGHNT, CDR2 FRNRAP. CDR3 in amino acids: CASGRVPNTGELFF. CDR3 sequence (DNA): TGTGCTAGTGGTAGGGTCCCGAACACCGGGGAGCTGTTTTTT.

The gene calls are TRBV6-1 and TRBJ2-5; 7 bases match TRBD2. The germline CDR1 and CDR2 sequences are MNHNS and SASEGT. Trimming removed 1 base from V and 2 bases from J; junction bases left unmatched: 7. This CDR3 is 16 amino acids long. The CDR3 region has the DNA TGTGCCAGCAGTGAAGGGTGGCGGGGGAGTCAAGAGACCCAGTACTTC. This translates into CASSEGWRGSQETQYF.

The V gene is TRBV29-1, the J gene TRBJ2-3; TRBD1 matches at 9 bases. The germline gives CDR1 SQVTM, CDR2 ANQGSEA. This CDR3 is 13 amino acids long. The junction had 5 bases not matched to a gene; V was cut back by 6 bases and J by 4 bases. CDR3 coding DNA: TGCAGCGTAGTTACAGGGGGCTCAGATACGCAGTATTTT. This codes for CSVVTGGSDTQYF.

The genes are TRBV19 and TRBJ1-3; D is ambiguous. This CDR3 is built from 16 residues. Per the germline V gene, CDR1 is LNHDA and CDR2 is SQIVND (reference sequence). Trimming removed 3 bases at V and 0 bases at J, with 12 bases between. This CDR3 is CASSILVRDSGNTIYF. CDR3 coding DNA: TGTGCCAGTAGTATTTTGGTACGGGACTCTGGAAACACCATATATTTT.

The CDR3 DNA reads as TGTGCCTGGCTAGCAGCGGTCAGGGCGGGTGGCTACACCTTC. It encodes CAWLAAVRAGGYTF. The J gene is TRBJ1-2, the V gene TRBV30; possible D gene TRBD1, 5 bases. CDR3 length: 14 amino acids. CDR1 and CDR2 from the germline V gene are GTSNPN and SVGIG (reference sequence). Trimming removed 5 bases from V and 7 bases from J, with 20 bases in between.

This clone has more than one count but fewer than ten. At the DNA level, this CDR3 is encoded by other sequences in the same sample as well. V usage is TRBV19 and J usage is TRBJ2-7; 9 bases fit TRBD1. In germline, CDR1 is LNHDA, CDR2 SQIVND (reference sequence). The CDR3 sequence is 14 residues long. J lost 3 bases, V lost 6 bases, and 6 bases had no gene match. The DNA of the CDR3 is TGTGCCAGTAGCCGTGACAGGGGGGACTACGAGCAGTACTTC. Protein sequence: CASSRDRGDYEQYF. Looking up the rest from reference TRBV19 and TRBJ2-7 gives the full variable domain: DGGITQSPKYLFRKEGQNVTLSCEQNLNHDAMYWYRQDPGQGLRLIYYSQIVNDFQKGDIAEGYSVSREKKESFPLTVTSAQKNPTAFYLCASSRDRGDYEQYFGPGTRLTVT.